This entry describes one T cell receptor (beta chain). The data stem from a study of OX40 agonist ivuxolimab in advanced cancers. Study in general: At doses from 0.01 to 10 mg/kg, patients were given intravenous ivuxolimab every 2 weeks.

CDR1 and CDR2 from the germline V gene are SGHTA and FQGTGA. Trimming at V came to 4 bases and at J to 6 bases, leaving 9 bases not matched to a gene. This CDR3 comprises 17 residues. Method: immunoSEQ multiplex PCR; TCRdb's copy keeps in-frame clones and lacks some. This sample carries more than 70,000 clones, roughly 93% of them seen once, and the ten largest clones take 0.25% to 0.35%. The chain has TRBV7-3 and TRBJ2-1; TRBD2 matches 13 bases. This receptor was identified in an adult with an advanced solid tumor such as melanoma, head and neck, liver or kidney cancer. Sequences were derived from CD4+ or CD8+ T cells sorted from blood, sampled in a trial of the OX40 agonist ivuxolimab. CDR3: CASSSRRGLAGFNEQFF. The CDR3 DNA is TGTGCCAGCAGCTCTCGACGGGGACTAGCGGGGTTCAATGAGCAGTTCTTC.